The 31 T cell receptor beta chains given below trace back to one sample, sequenced in a study of T cells expressing NK-cell markers. TCRdb re-called the 5' RACE reads; one entry per CDR3 protein, DNA not given. Here the sample table reports about 540,000 distinct CDR3 sequences. The sequencing sample was made of blood T cells: a sorted CD56 or NKG2C T cell subset, CD4+ or CD8+ T cells, or bulk PBMC T cells (not recorded which). All receptors come from a man aged 18 to 29 in good health.

The V call is TRBV20-1, the J call TRBJ2-5. Germline V gives CDR1 DFQATT, CDR2 SNEGSKA (reference sequence). The CDR3 runs to 13 residues. CDR3 sequence: CSARSQYGETQYF.

Here the CDR3 reads CASSTGGPETQYF. The chain is built from TRBV11-2 and TRBJ2-5; the TCRdb call, TRBD2, lacks DNA for checking. The length of the CDR3 is 13 residues. Germline-derived CDR1 and CDR2 are SGHAT and FQNNGV.

The CDR3 region is CSAQGGGTGLSTDTQYF. The chain links TRBV20-1 to TRBJ2-3; TCRdb lists TRBD1, though no DNA is available to test this call. CDR1 and CDR2 (germline): DFQATT, SNEGSKA (reference sequence). The CDR3 runs 17 residues.

The V call is TRBV5-1, the J call TRBJ2-1; the D call from TCRdb, TRBD2, cannot be confirmed without DNA. The CDR3 runs 15 residues. Germline lookup yields CDR1 SGHRS and CDR2 YFSETQ. The CDR3 loop reads CASSWLAGDNNEQFF.

The chain joins TRBV4-1 to TRBJ2-2; the D call from TCRdb, TRBD2, cannot be confirmed without DNA. The CDR3 length is 17 residues. The germline V gene has CDR1 MGHRA and CDR2 YSYEKL. CDR3 protein: CASSQQTTAAQTGELFF.

CDR3 amino acids: CACEPTGLDTEAFF. V and J are TRBV30 and TRBJ1-1; the TCRdb D gene call, TRBD1, has no DNA to confirm it. Germline V gene sequence: CDR1 GTSNPN, CDR2 SVGIG (reference sequence). There are 14 residues in the CDR3.

The V call is TRBV7-8, the J call TRBJ2-7; TCRdb's D call of TRBD2 is untestable without DNA. CDR1 and CDR2 (germline): SGHVS, FQNEAQ. The CDR3 extends over 16 amino acids. CDR3: CASTNLRTSGLGEQYF.

The rearrangement uses TRBV5-6 and TRBJ2-7; TCRdb's D call of TRBD1 is untestable without DNA. Germline CDR1 SGHDT, CDR2 YYEEEE. The CDR3 is 15 amino acids. The chain's CDR3 is CASTLSTGLSYEQYF.

This chain uses TRBV11-2 with TRBJ2-5; TCRdb indicates TRBD1, and absent DNA this call remains unverified. The CDR3 consists of 17 residues. Germline V gene sequence: CDR1 SGHAT, CDR2 FQNNGV. CDR3 sequence: CASSHRGRQGSKETQYF.

This chain connects TRBV21-1 to TRBJ2-1. TRBV21-1 is recorded as a pseudogene. This CDR3 has 13 amino acids. CDR3 protein: CASSNSDHNEQFF.

The gene calls are TRBV11-2 and TRBJ2-1; TCRdb's assignment of TRBD1 cannot be checked, as there is no DNA. The germline V gene has CDR1 SGHAT and CDR2 FQNNGV. The CDR3 spans 16 residues. The CDR3 sequence: CASASLGAVRYNEQFF.

This chain uses TRBV11-2 with TRBJ2-1; the D gene TCRdb calls, TRBD2, cannot be checked with no DNA. CDR3 length: 15 residues. CDR1 SGHAT and CDR2 FQNNGV come from the germline V gene. The CDR3 loop reads CASSLTSEVDNEQFF.

The chain has TRBV20-1 and TRBJ2-3; TCRdb calls TRBD1, which cannot be checked without DNA. The germline gives CDR1 DFQATT, CDR2 SNEGSKA (reference sequence). The CDR3 loop spans 15 amino acids. Here the CDR3 reads CSARPPKNRGDTQYF.

The chain is built from TRBV12-2 and TRBJ2-5; the TCRdb call, TRBD1, lacks DNA for checking. TRBV12-2 represents a pseudogene. The CDR3 covers 18 residues. CDR3 in amino acids: CASRLGGGQQGPQETQYF.

The chain links TRBV12-3 or TRBV12-4 to TRBJ1-5; TCRdb reports TRBD1, a call that lacks DNA to check it against. The CDR3 has 13 residues. CDR3 sequence: CASRRTDDQPQHF.

The chain combines TRBV5-6 with TRBJ1-4; no DNA is available, so the TRBD1 call from TCRdb remains unchecked. Germline CDR1 and CDR2: SGHDT and YYEEEE. CDR3 size: 13 residues. The CDR3: CASEGASGEKLFF. The full variable domain, its missing parts supplied by reference TRBV5-6 and TRBJ1-4, is DAGVTQSPTHLIKTRGQQVTLRCSPKSGHDTVSWYQQALGQGPQFIFQYYEEEERQRGNFPDRFSGHQFPNYSSELNVNALLLGDSALYLCASEGASGEKLFFGSGTQLSVL.

The CDR3 loop is CSANRAKGEQFF. The rearrangement joins TRBV20-1 to TRBJ2-1; no DNA is available, so the TRBD1 call from TCRdb remains unchecked. Germline CDR1 is DFQATT and CDR2 is SNEGSKA (reference sequence). The CDR3 is 12 amino acids.

The chain has TRBV12-3 or TRBV12-4 and TRBJ2-1; TCRdb reports TRBD2, a call that lacks DNA to check it against. There are 14 residues in the CDR3. CDR3 amino acids: CASKGLAAYNEQFF.

V usage is TRBV20-1 and J usage is TRBJ2-5; TCRdb calls TRBD1, which cannot be checked without DNA. The length of the CDR3 is 13 residues. CDR1 is DFQATT, CDR2 SNEGSKA, per germline (reference sequence). The CDR3 spells CSAAGTGKETQYF.

The chain is built from TRBV14 and TRBJ2-1. CDR3 length: 15 amino acids. Germline V gives CDR1 SGHDN, CDR2 FVKESK. CDR3 sequence: CASSLHRGALNEQFF.

The chain links TRBV7-2 to TRBJ2-1. Germline lookup yields CDR1 SGHTA and CDR2 FQGNSA. This CDR3 spans 16 amino acids. CDR3 loop: CASSLATVSSYNEQFF.

The CDR3 here is CASSATGPSTDTQYF. The gene calls are TRBV6-1 and TRBJ2-3; the D call of TRBD1 rests on TCRdb alone, since no DNA is present to check it. This CDR3 has 15 residues. Germline CDR1 is MNHNS and CDR2 is SASEGT.

V is TRBV29-1 and J is TRBJ2-7; TCRdb gives TRBD1 as the D gene, but with no DNA this cannot be confirmed. Germline CDR1 and CDR2: SQVTM and ANQGSEA. This CDR3 region has 13 residues. CDR3 residues: CSVELARASEQYF.

The chain is built from TRBV6-1 and TRBJ2-5; TCRdb gives TRBD2 as the D gene, but with no DNA this cannot be confirmed. The CDR3 is 15 residues long. Germline V gene lookup returns CDR1 MNHNS and CDR2 SASEGT. The CDR3 sequence: CASRRPTSGSETQYF.

The chain combines TRBV4-3 with TRBJ2-7; the TCRdb D gene call, TRBD1, has no DNA to confirm it. The V gene's germline CDR1 is LGHNA and CDR2 YSLEER. The CDR3 is 13 amino acids. CDR3 sequence: CASSRDTMSEQYF.

The gene calls are TRBV12-3 or TRBV12-4 and TRBJ1-3. The CDR3 contains 14 residues. The CDR3 sequence: CASSLVRVGNTIYF.

CDR3: CASSPDRGMGNQPQHF. The rearrangement links TRBV18 to TRBJ1-5; TCRdb picks TRBD1, but there is no DNA to check that call. The CDR3 covers 16 residues. Per germline, CDR1 KGHSH and CDR2 LQKENI.

The rearrangement uses TRBV7-2 and TRBJ2-2; TCRdb gives TRBD2 as the D gene, but with no DNA this cannot be confirmed. The CDR3 spans 16 residues. The germline gives CDR1 SGHTA, CDR2 FQGNSA. CDR3 protein: CASSLPGLAGAGELFF.

The chain combines TRBV12-3 or TRBV12-4 with TRBJ1-5; TCRdb's D gene call, TRBD1, goes unchecked for lack of DNA. The CDR3 spans 14 residues. CDR3 sequence: CASSTGGSDQPQHF.

The gene calls are TRBV5-1 and TRBJ2-1. There are 13 residues in the CDR3. Germline V gene sequence: CDR1 SGHRS, CDR2 YFSETQ. The chain's CDR3 is CASSPPAGDEQFF.

V and J are TRBV4-3 and TRBJ1-2; TCRdb designates TRBD1, a call that cannot be tested without DNA. CDR3 length: 15 residues. Germline CDR1 and CDR2: LGHNA and YSLEER. The CDR3 is CASSQGNDRASGYTF.